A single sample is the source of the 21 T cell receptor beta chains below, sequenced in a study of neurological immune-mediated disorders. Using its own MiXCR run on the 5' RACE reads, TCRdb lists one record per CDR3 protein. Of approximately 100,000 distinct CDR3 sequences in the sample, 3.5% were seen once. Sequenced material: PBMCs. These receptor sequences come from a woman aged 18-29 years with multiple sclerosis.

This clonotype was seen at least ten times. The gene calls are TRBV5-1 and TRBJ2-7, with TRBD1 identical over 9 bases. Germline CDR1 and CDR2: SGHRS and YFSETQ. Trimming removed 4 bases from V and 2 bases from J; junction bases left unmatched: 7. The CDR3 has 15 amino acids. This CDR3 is CASSEGTGSTYEQYF. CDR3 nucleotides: TGCGCCAGCAGCGAAGGGACAGGGTCCACCTACGAGCAGTACTTC. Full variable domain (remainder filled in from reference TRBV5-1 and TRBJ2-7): KAGVTQTPRYLIKTRGQQVTLSCSPISGHRSVSWYQQTPGQGLQFLFEYFSETQRNKGNFPGRFSGRQFSNSRSEMNVSTLELGDSALYLCASSEGTGSTYEQYFGPGTRLTVT.

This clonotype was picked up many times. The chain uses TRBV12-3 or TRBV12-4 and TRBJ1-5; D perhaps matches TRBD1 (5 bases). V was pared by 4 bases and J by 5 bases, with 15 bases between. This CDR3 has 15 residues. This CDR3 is CASSYIGGTDQPQHF. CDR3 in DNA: TGTGCCAGCAGTTATATCGGGGGTACGGATCAGCCCCAGCATTTT.

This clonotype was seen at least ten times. The CDR3 protein is CASSSRGTLNTEAFF. The CDR3 DNA sequence: TGTGCCAGTAGCTCCCGGGGGACCTTGAACACTGAAGCTTTCTTT. The gene calls are TRBV19 and TRBJ1-1; D perhaps matches TRBD1 (5 bases). The V gene lost 6 bases and the J gene lost 0 bases, with 14 bases spanning the gap. The CDR3 is 15 amino acids. Germline values: CDR1 LNHDA, CDR2 SQIVND (reference sequence). The whole variable domain, remainder taken from reference TRBV19 and TRBJ1-1, is DGGITQSPKYLFRKEGQNVTLSCEQNLNHDAMYWYRQDPGQGLRLIYYSQIVNDFQKGDIAEGYSVSREKKESFPLTVTSAQKNPTAFYLCASSSRGTLNTEAFFGQGTRLTVV.

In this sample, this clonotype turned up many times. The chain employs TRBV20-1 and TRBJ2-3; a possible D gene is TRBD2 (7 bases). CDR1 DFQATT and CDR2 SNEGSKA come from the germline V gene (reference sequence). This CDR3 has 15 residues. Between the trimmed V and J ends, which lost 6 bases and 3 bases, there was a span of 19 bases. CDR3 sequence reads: CSAPGGPFETDTQYF. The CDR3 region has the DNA TGCAGTGCCCCCGGGGGGCCATTTGAGACAGATACGCAGTATTTT.

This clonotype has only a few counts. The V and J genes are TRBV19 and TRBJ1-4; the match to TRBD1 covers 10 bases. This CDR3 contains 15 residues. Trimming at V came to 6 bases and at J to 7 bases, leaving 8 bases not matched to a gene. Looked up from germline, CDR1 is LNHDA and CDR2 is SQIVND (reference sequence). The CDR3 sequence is CASSSTGGLGEKLFF. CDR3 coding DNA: TGTGCCAGTAGCTCGACAGGGGGCCTCGGTGAAAAACTGTTTTTT.

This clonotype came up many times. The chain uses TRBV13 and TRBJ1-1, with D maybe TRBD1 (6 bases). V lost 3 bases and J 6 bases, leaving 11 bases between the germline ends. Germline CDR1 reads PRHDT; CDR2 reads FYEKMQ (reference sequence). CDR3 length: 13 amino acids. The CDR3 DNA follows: TGTGCCAGCAGCTTCAGGACAGTCGCTGAAGCTTTCTTT. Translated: CASSFRTVAEAFF. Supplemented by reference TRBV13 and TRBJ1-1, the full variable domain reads AAGVIQSPRHLIKEKRETATLKCYPIPRHDTVYWYQQGPGQDPQFLISFYEKMQSDKGSIPDRFSAQQFSDYHSELNMSSLELGDSALYFCASSFRTVAEAFFGQGTRLTVV.

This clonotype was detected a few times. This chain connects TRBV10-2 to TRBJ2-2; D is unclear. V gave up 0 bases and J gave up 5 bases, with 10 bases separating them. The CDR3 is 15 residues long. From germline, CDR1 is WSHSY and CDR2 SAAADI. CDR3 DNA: TGCGCCAGCAGTGAGTCCACTACAACTACCGGGGAGCTGTTTTTT. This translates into CASSESTTTTGELFF.

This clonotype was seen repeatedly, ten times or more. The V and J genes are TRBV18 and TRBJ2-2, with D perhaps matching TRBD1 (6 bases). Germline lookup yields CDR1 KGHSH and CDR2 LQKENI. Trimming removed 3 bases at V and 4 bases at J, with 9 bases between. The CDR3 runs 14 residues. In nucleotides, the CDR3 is TGTGCCAGCTCACCGGACAGTTTCACCGGGGAGCTGTTTTTT. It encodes CASSPDSFTGELFF.

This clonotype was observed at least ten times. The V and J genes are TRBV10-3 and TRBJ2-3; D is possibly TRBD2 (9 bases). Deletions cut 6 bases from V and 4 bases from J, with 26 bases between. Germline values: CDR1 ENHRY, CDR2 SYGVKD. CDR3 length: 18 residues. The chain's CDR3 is CAIRRGGQVVEGADTQYF. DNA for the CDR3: TGTGCCATCAGGCGGGGGGGACAGGTAGTCGAGGGCGCAGATACGCAGTATTTT.

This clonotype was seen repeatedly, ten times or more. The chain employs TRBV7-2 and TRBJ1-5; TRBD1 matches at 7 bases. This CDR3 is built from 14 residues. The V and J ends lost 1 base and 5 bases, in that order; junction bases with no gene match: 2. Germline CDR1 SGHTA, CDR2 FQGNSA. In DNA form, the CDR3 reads TGTGCCAGCAGCTTAGGACAGGGTCATCAGCCCCAGCATTTT. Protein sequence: CASSLGQGHQPQHF.

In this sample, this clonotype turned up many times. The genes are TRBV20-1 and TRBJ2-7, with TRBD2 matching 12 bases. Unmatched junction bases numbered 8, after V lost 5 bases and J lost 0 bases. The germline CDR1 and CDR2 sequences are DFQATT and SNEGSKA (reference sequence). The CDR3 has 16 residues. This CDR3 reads CSAFRTSGIISYEQYF. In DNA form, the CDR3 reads TGCAGTGCTTTCCGGACTAGCGGGATTATCTCCTACGAGCAGTACTTC.

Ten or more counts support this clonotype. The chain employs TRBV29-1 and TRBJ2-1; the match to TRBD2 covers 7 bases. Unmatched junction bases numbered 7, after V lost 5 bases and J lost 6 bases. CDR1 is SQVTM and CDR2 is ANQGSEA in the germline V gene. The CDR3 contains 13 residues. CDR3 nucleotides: TGCAGCGTTATAGGCGGGGGAGGCAATGAGCAGTTCTTC. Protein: CSVIGGGGNEQFF.

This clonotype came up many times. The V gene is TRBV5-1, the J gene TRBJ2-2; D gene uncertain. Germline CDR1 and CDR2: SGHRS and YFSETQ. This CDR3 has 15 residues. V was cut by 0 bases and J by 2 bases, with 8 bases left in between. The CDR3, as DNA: TGCGCCAGCAGCTTGGTGGAGACCAACACCGGGGAGCTGTTTTTT. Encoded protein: CASSLVETNTGELFF. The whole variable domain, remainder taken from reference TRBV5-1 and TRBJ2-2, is KAGVTQTPRYLIKTRGQQVTLSCSPISGHRSVSWYQQTPGQGLQFLFEYFSETQRNKGNFPGRFSGRQFSNSRSEMNVSTLELGDSALYLCASSLVETNTGELFFGEGSRLTVL.

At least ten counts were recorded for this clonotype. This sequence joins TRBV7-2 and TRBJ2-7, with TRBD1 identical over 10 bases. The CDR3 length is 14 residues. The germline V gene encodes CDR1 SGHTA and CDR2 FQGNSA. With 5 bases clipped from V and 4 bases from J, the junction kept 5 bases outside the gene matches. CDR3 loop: CASSPGQGEYEQYF. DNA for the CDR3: TGTGCCAGCAGCCCCGGACAGGGGGAATACGAGCAGTACTTC.

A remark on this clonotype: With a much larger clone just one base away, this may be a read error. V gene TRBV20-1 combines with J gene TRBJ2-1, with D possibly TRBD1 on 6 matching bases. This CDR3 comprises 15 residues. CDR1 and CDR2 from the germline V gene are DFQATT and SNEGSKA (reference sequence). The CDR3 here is CSALVLGANNNERFF. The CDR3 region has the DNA TGCAGTGCTCTCGTCTTGGGGGCCAACAACAATGAGCGGTTCTTC.

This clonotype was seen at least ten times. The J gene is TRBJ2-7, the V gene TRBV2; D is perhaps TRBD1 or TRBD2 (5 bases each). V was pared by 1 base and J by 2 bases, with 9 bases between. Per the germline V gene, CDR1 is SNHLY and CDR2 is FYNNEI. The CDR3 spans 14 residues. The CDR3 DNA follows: TGTGCCAGCAGTGAAGGGGGGACGGCCTACGAGCAGTACTTC. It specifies CASSEGGTAYEQYF. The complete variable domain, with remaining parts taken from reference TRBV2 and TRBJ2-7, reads EPEVTQTPSHQVTQMGQEVILRCVPISNHLYFYWYRQILGQKVEFLVSFYNNEISEKSEIFDDQFSVERPDGSNFTLKIRSTKLEDSAMYFCASSEGGTAYEQYFGPGTRLTVT.

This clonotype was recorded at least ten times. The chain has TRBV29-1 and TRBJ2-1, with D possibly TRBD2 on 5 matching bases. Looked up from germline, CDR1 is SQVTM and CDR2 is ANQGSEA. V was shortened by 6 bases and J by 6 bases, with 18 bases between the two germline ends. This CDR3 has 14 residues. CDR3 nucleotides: TGCAGCGTAGACCGTGCGCTAGGACTCAATGAGCAGTTCTTC. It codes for CSVDRALGLNEQFF.

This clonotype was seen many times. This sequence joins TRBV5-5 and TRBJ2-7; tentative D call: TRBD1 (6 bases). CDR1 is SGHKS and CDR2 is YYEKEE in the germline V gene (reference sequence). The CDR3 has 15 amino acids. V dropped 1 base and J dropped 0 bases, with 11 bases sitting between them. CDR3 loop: CASSLRQGPSYEQYF. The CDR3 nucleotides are TGTGCCAGCAGCTTGCGGCAGGGGCCCTCCTACGAGCAGTACTTC.

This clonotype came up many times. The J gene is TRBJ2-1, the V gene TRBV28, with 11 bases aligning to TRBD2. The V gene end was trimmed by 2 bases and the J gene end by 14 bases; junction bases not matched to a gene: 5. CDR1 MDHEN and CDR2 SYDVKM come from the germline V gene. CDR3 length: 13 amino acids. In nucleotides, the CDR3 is TGTGCCAGCAGTTTAGGGACTAGCGGTACGGAGTTCTTC. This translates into CASSLGTSGTEFF.

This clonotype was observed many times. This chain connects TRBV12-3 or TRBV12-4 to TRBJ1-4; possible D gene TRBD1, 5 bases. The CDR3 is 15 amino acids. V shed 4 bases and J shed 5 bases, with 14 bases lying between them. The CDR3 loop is CASSSSGARNEKLFF. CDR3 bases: TGTGCCAGCAGTTCCTCCGGGGCCAGAAATGAAAAACTGTTTTTT.

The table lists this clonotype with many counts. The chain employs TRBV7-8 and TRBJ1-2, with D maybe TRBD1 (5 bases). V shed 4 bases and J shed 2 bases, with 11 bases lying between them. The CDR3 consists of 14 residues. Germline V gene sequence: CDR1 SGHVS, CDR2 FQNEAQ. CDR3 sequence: CASSWGTSNYGYTF. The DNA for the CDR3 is TGTGCCAGCAGCTGGGGGACCTCGAACTATGGCTACACCTTC.